Reported below is one T cell receptor beta chain. Its antigen remains unidentified. The V gene's germline CDR1 is SGHTA and CDR2 FQGTGA. There are 14 residues in the CDR3. Trimming shortened V by 5 bases and J by 3 bases, and 10 bases separated the two germline ends. By quantitative 5'-RACE with molecular barcodes, the TCR beta libraries were made. One entry per CDR3 protein results from TCRdb running MiXCR on the 5' RACE reads. The sample yields 300,000 to 350,000 distinct CDR3 sequences, around 21% seen once. The record originates from a study of CD8 T cells in ankylosing spondylitis. Study-wide points: Seemingly distinctive of ankylosing spondylitis blood was a TCR beta motif formed by eight highly homologous variants.

Sequenced sample: blood, either unsorted or a sorted T cell fraction (not recorded which). The chain recombines TRBV7-3 with TRBJ2-2; no clear D gene. The sequence derives from a female donor with ankylosing spondylitis or in good health (not recorded which). The CDR3 loop is CASSLDLHTGELFF. In nucleotides, the CDR3 is TGTGCCAGCAGCCTCGACCTCCACACCGGGGAGCTGTTTTTT.